These 27 T cell receptor beta chains were sequenced from one sample in a study of cytomegalovirus exposure and HLA in healthy donors. The PCR had 60 Vbeta and 13 Jbeta primers. Assay: immunoSEQ multiplex PCR; the TCRdb copy retains only in-frame clones and omits some. The sample holds 110,000 or so clones, 75% to 85% seen once. The specimen sequenced was PBMCs. These receptors all stem from a man younger than 40 in good health and CMV-seronegative.

The J gene is TRBJ1-4, the V gene TRBV18; 7 bases are shared with TRBD1. The CDR3 has 16 residues. Germline assignment: CDR1 KGHSH and CDR2 LQKENI. V lost 5 bases to trimming and J lost 8 bases; unmatched junction nucleotides: 14. The CDR3 spells CASSRDRAPTVEKLFF. The CDR3 DNA follows: TGTGCCAGCTCAAGGGACAGAGCCCCTACGGTCGAAAAACTGTTTTTT.

The chain has TRBV7-2 and TRBJ2-5; 7 nucleotides align to TRBD2. Germline values: CDR1 SGHTA, CDR2 FQGNSA. The CDR3 contains 14 residues. The J segment lost 4 bases and the V segment lost 5 bases, leaving 7 bases of the junction unmatched. The CDR3 sequence: CASSETSWGETQYF. The DNA of the CDR3 is TGTGCCAGCAGCGAGACTAGCTGGGGAGAGACCCAGTACTTC.

This chain uses TRBV28 with TRBJ2-4; no clear D gene. CDR1 and CDR2 (germline): MDHEN, SYDVKM. Trimming cost V 3 bases and J 5 bases, with 14 bases left between them. The CDR3 totals 15 residues. The CDR3 here is CASSFRLWYQNIQYF. CDR3 DNA: TGTGCCAGCAGTTTCAGGCTATGGTACCAAAACATTCAGTACTTC.

This chain joins TRBV7-9 and TRBJ1-6; D is unresolved. Trimming stripped 5 bases from V and 5 bases from J, with 13 bases between. Germline CDR1 SEHNR, CDR2 FQNEAQ (reference sequence). CDR3 size: 15 residues. The CDR3 DNA reads TGTGCCAGCAGCCCATCAGGAGGGAATAATTCACCCCTCCACTTT. This codes for CASSPSGGNNSPLHF. The variable domain in full, completed from reference TRBV7-9 and TRBJ1-6, reads DTGVSQNPRHKITKRGQNVTFRCDPISEHNRLYWYRQTLGQGPEFLTYFQNEAQLEKSRLLSDRFSAERPKGSFSTLEIQRTEQGDSAMYLCASSPSGGNNSPLHFGNGTRLTVT.

The chain joins TRBV6-1 to TRBJ1-6; the D is unclear. CDR1 MNHNS and CDR2 SASEGT come from the germline V gene. Trimming shortened V by 0 bases and J by 10 bases, and 13 bases separated the two germline ends. CDR3 size: 15 residues. The chain's CDR3 is CASSEADSLASPLHF. Written as DNA, the CDR3 is TGTGCCAGCAGTGAAGCGGACTCCCTGGCGTCACCCCTCCACTTT.

The J gene is TRBJ1-5, the V gene TRBV4-1; D not certain. This CDR3 contains 13 residues. V gave up 4 bases and J gave up 7 bases, with 11 bases separating them. CDR1 and CDR2 from the germline V gene are MGHRA and YSYEKL. This CDR3 reads CASSRPEAQPQHF. The CDR3 DNA reads TGCGCCAGCAGCCGCCCCGAGGCCCAGCCCCAGCATTTT.

The chain links TRBV6-5 to TRBJ2-1; 11 positions match TRBD2. V shed 0 bases, J shed 7 bases, and the junction held 2 bases outside the gene matches. The CDR3 spans 15 residues. The germline CDR1 and CDR2 sequences are MNHEY and SVGAGI. The CDR3 protein is CASSYSSGRGNEQFF. CDR3 bases: TGTGCCAGCAGTTACTCTAGCGGGAGGGGTAATGAGCAGTTCTTC.

The chain links TRBV6-5 to TRBJ2-5; possible D gene TRBD2, 6 bases. V was trimmed by 0 bases and J by 5 bases, leaving 16 bases between them. The CDR3 length is 16 residues. CDR1 is MNHEY, CDR2 SVGAGI, per germline. CDR3 protein: CASSYSRVGRRETQYF. The CDR3 DNA reads TGTGCCAGCAGTTACTCGAGGGTAGGGAGGCGGGAGACCCAGTACTTC.

The V call is TRBV15, the J call TRBJ1-5; no definite D call. This CDR3 contains 13 residues. The V end lost 0 bases, the J end lost 10 bases, and 10 bases lay between the germline ends. Germline V gives CDR1 LNHNV, CDR2 YYDKDF (reference sequence). CDR3 loop: CATSRDVGRPQHF. In DNA form, the CDR3 reads TGTGCCACCAGCAGAGATGTTGGCCGTCCCCAGCATTTT.

The chain couples TRBV7-9 to TRBJ2-3; 10 bases align to TRBD2. Germline-derived CDR1 and CDR2 are SEHNR and FQNEAQ (reference sequence). This CDR3 is built from 17 residues. The trim removed 5 bases at V and 0 bases at J, leaving 8 bases unmatched. CDR3: CASSRTLTSGSTDTQYF. The CDR3, as DNA: TGTGCCAGCAGCCGAACGCTGACTAGCGGGAGCACAGATACGCAGTATTTT.

This clone came up a few times. The gene calls are TRBV9 and TRBJ2-3; TRBD2 agrees at 12 bases. There are 16 residues in the CDR3. The V and J ends lost 3 bases and 4 bases, in that order; junction bases with no gene match: 6. Germline values: CDR1 SGDLS, CDR2 YYNGEE. DNA of the CDR3: TGTGCCAGCAGCGCCCTAGCGGGAGGGCCGTCAGATACGCAGTATTTT. This sequence encodes CASSALAGGPSDTQYF.

This chain connects TRBV5-1 to TRBJ2-1; tentative D call: TRBD2 (6 bases). Per germline, CDR1 SGHRS and CDR2 YFSETQ. The CDR3 is made up of 17 amino acids. The germline V and J ends were trimmed by 0 bases and 3 bases, with 16 bases remaining between them. CDR3 sequence reads: CASSLELAGRGYNEQFF. The CDR3 DNA reads TGCGCCAGCAGCTTGGAGTTGGCGGGACGGGGCTACAATGAGCAGTTCTTC.

The CDR3 region has the DNA TGTGCCAGCAGCAAAGACTCGTACGGGGAGCTGTTTTTT. Translated, it gives CASSKDSYGELFF. V is TRBV7-7 and J is TRBJ2-2, with D unresolved. The length of the CDR3 is 13 residues. In germline, CDR1 is SSHAT, CDR2 FNYEAQ (reference sequence). Between the trimmed V and J ends, which lost 5 bases and 7 bases, there was a span of 11 bases.

The chain employs TRBV5-8 and TRBJ1-2; D is possibly TRBD1 (5 bases). CDR3 length: 11 residues. Germline CDR1 SGHTS, CDR2 YDEGEE. With 0 bases removed from V and 8 bases from J, the gap between germline ends came to 5 bases. The CDR3 here is CASSLAGGYTF. The CDR3 DNA reads TGTGCCAGCAGCTTGGCAGGGGGCTACACCTTC. Full variable domain (outside the CDR3, taken from reference TRBV5-8 and TRBJ1-2): EAGVTQSPTHLIKTRGQQATLRCSPISGHTSVYWYQQALGLGLQFLLWYDEGEERNRGNFPPRFSGRQFPNYSSELNVNALELEDSALYLCASSLAGGYTFGSGTRLTVV.

The chain uses TRBV5-1 and TRBJ1-6; D is possibly TRBD1 (6 bases). The CDR3 loop spans 15 amino acids. Trimming took 4 bases from V and 7 from J, leaving 15 bases between them. Germline loops: CDR1 SGHRS, CDR2 YFSETQ. DNA of the CDR3: TGCGCCAGCAGCGCCCCAGGGGAATGGAATTCACCCCTCCACTTT. Residues: CASSAPGEWNSPLHF.

J is TRBJ1-4 and V is TRBV27; the D gene is possibly TRBD1 (5 bases). V lost 5 bases to trimming and J lost 7 bases, with 14 bases between them. The CDR3 has 14 amino acids. The V gene's germline CDR1 is MNHEY and CDR2 SMNVEV (reference sequence). The CDR3 region is CASSPTASIEKLFF. The DNA of the CDR3 is TGTGCCAGCAGTCCGACAGCCTCGATTGAAAAACTGTTTTTT.

This chain joins TRBV2 and TRBJ1-1, with TRBD1 identical over 7 bases. V dropped 6 bases and J dropped 1; count of bases not matched to a gene: 8. The CDR3 is 15 amino acids. CDR1 SNHLY and CDR2 FYNNEI come from the germline V gene. The CDR3 bases are TGTGCCAGCAGCAGGGACAGTGGGGAGAACACTGAAGCTTTCTTT. Protein product: CASSRDSGENTEAFF.

V usage is TRBV18 and J usage is TRBJ2-7; D unclear. Trimming stripped 4 bases from V and 3 bases from J, with 10 bases between. There are 13 residues in the CDR3. Germline-derived CDR1 and CDR2 are KGHSH and LQKENI. CDR3 DNA: TGTGCCAGCTCACGCGACACAGTCTACGAGCAGTACTTC. Amino acid sequence: CASSRDTVYEQYF.

J is TRBJ1-4 and V is TRBV7-9; 9 nucleotides match TRBD1. The CDR3 runs to 15 residues. Germline CDR1 SEHNR, CDR2 FQNEAQ (reference sequence). V shed 5 bases, J shed 3 bases, and the junction held 4 bases outside the gene matches. CDR3 nucleotide sequence: TGTGCCAGCAGCACTCGGACAGGGGCTAATGAAAAACTGTTTTTT. It translates to CASSTRTGANEKLFF.

In this sample, this clone turned up many times. This sequence joins TRBV4-3 and TRBJ1-3, with TRBD1 as a possible D gene (5 bases). The V end was cut by 0 bases, the J end by 0 bases, with 9 bases between. Germline V gives CDR1 LGHNA, CDR2 YSLEER. The CDR3 runs 16 residues. The chain's CDR3 is CASSQDRDSSGNTIYF. The CDR3 coding sequence is TGCGCCAGCAGCCAAGACAGGGACTCCTCTGGAAACACCATATATTTT.

This clone came up a few times. The chain joins TRBV5-1 to TRBJ2-7; D remains ambiguous. Trimming cost V 6 bases and J 1 base, with 8 bases left between them. Germline values: CDR1 SGHRS, CDR2 YFSETQ. CDR3 length: 12 residues. CDR3 sequence: CASTADSYEQYF. The CDR3 DNA sequence: TGCGCCAGCACCGCAGATTCCTACGAGCAGTACTTC.

The CDR3 nucleotides read TGCGCCAGCAGCCCGGGACTAGCGGGAGACTCCTACAATGAGCAGTTCTTC. Translating it yields CASSPGLAGDSYNEQFF. J is TRBJ2-1 and V is TRBV5-1; 14 bases are shared with TRBD2. The CDR3 consists of 17 residues. Germline loops: CDR1 SGHRS, CDR2 YFSETQ. The J segment lost 0 bases and the V segment lost 4 bases, leaving 3 bases of the junction unmatched.

The count of this clone is one. V usage is TRBV4-1 and J usage is TRBJ1-1; the D is unclear. The V and J ends lost 4 bases and 8 bases respectively, with 14 bases between them. This CDR3 is built from 13 residues. From germline, CDR1 is MGHRA and CDR2 YSYEKL. CDR3 DNA: TGCGCCAGCAGCCCGGGGTTGGTCTCCGAAGCTTTCTTT. It encodes CASSPGLVSEAFF.

The chain combines TRBV7-9 with TRBJ2-2; D unclear. The V gene's germline CDR1 is SEHNR and CDR2 FQNEAQ (reference sequence). V lost 4 bases, J lost 1 base, and 10 bases lay in between. The CDR3 is 15 amino acids. CDR3 coding DNA: TGTGCCAGCAGCTCAAGGCAGCGGAACACCGGGGAGCTGTTTTTT. Encoded protein: CASSSRQRNTGELFF.

The chain is built from TRBV28 and TRBJ2-3; D uncertain. The CDR3 loop spans 14 amino acids. Germline V gene data show CDR1 as MDHEN and CDR2 as SYDVKM. The V end was cut by 3 bases, the J end by 2 bases, with 9 bases between. CDR3 loop: CASSFGPDTDTQYF. In DNA, the CDR3 is TGTGCCAGCAGTTTTGGCCCCGACACAGATACGCAGTATTTT.

This CDR3 is CASRRRQGANEQFF. The CDR3 DNA follows: TGTGCCAGCAGGCGTCGACAGGGGGCAAATGAGCAGTTCTTC. The V gene is TRBV6-5, the J gene TRBJ2-1; 10 nucleotides agree with TRBD1. The ends lost 6 bases at V and 7 bases at J; junction bases unmatched: 6. CDR1 and CDR2 from the germline V gene are MNHEY and SVGAGI. This CDR3 has 14 amino acids.

This clone occurred a few times. The chain carries TRBV20-1 and TRBJ1-1, with D hard to call. The CDR3 length is 11 residues. The V gene lost 1 base and the J gene lost 8 bases, with 8 bases spanning the gap. Germline V gene sequence: CDR1 DFQATT, CDR2 SNEGSKA (reference sequence). For the CDR3, the DNA is TGCAGTGCTAGAGTCCCACTGGAAGCTTTCTTT. This sequence encodes CSARVPLEAFF.